Presented here are 8 T cell receptor beta chains from one specimen sequenced in a study of T cell responses to AZD1222 COVID-19 vaccine. Here immunoSEQ multiplex PCR was the method, and the copy in TCRdb shows in-frame clones only, minus some. The table lists approximately 130,000 clones, roughly 85% of them singletons. The source was peripheral blood, collected 28 days after the second dose of the MenACWY control vaccine. These receptors all stem from an adult who received the MenACWY meningococcal vaccine as a control.

Only one count was recorded for this clone. The V and J genes are TRBV3-1 (or the pseudogene TRBV3-2) and TRBJ2-3, with D possibly being TRBD1 (5 bases). The CDR3 has 13 amino acids. Trimming took 1 base from V and 4 from J, leaving 6 bases between them. The germline V gene has CDR1 LGHDT and CDR2 YNNKEL (reference sequence). The CDR3 sequence is CASSQGQSDTQYF. CDR3 nucleotides: TGTGCCAGCAGCCAAGGACAGTCAGATACGCAGTATTTT.

This sequence joins TRBV12-5 and TRBJ1-1; 7 bases fit TRBD1. V lost 1 base to trimming and J lost 5 bases; unmatched junction nucleotides: 1. Germline V gene lookup returns CDR1 LGHNT and CDR2 FRNRAP. CDR3 length equals 13 residues. The CDR3 loop is CASGLAGGTEAFF. The CDR3 nucleotides read TGTGCTAGTGGTTTGGCAGGGGGGACTGAAGCTTTCTTT.

The V call is TRBV11-3, the J call TRBJ2-1; perhaps TRBD2 as D (5 bases). The germline V and J ends were trimmed by 0 bases and 3 bases, with 6 bases remaining between them. The CDR3 runs to 14 residues. The V gene's germline CDR1 is SGHNT and CDR2 YENEEA. The CDR3 loop reads CASSLETSYNEQFF. CDR3 coding DNA: TGTGCCAGCAGCTTAGAAACTAGCTACAATGAGCAGTTCTTC.

This rearrangement joins TRBV5-8 to TRBJ1-2; no clear D gene. The V gene lost 0 bases and the J gene lost 4 bases, with 16 bases spanning the gap. Germline V CDR1 and CDR2: SGHTS, YDEGEE. The CDR3 spans 16 residues. CDR3 protein: CASSLVSPKGSYGYTF. The CDR3, as DNA: TGTGCCAGCAGCTTGGTTAGCCCTAAGGGTTCCTATGGCTACACCTTC.

The CDR3 DNA sequence: TGTGCCAGCAGCCCACAGAGGGGCAGGGACTACGAGCAGTACTTC. Its translation: CASSPQRGRDYEQYF. The chain carries TRBV11-3 and TRBJ2-7, with D perhaps matching TRBD1 or TRBD2 (5 bases each). The germline V gene has CDR1 SGHNT and CDR2 YENEEA. CDR3 length: 15 residues. The ends were cut back, 5 bases at V and 3 bases at J, with 17 bases in the middle.

J is TRBJ2-7 and V is TRBV19; D is perhaps TRBD1 (6 bases). The CDR3 covers 16 residues. Germline values: CDR1 LNHDA, CDR2 SQIVND (reference sequence). The V and J ends lost 7 bases and 3 bases respectively, with 22 bases between them. The CDR3 coding sequence is TGTGCCAGTACCCCGTCCCTTATAAAAGGGGGCTACGAGCAGTACGTC. It yields the protein CASTPSLIKGGYEQYV.

This sequence joins TRBV7-2 and TRBJ2-3; 10 positions agree with TRBD2. Per germline, CDR1 SGHTA and CDR2 FQGNSA. V trimming: 5 bases; J trimming: 4 bases; junction bases outside the gene matches: 9. The CDR3 loop spans 16 amino acids. The CDR3 is CASSPDQRGGSDTQYF. CDR3 DNA sequence: TGTGCCAGCAGCCCCGACCAGCGGGGGGGCTCAGATACGCAGTATTTT. Supplemented by reference TRBV7-2 and TRBJ2-3, the full variable domain reads GAGVSQSPSNKVTEKGKDVELRCDPISGHTALYWYRQSLGQGLEFLIYFQGNSAPDKSGLPSDRFSAERTGGSVSTLTIQRTQQEDSAVYLCASSPDQRGGSDTQYFGPGTRLTVL.

The V and J genes are TRBV5-1 and TRBJ1-6, with D unresolved. CDR3 length: 15 residues. V lost 4 bases, J lost 4 bases, and 12 bases lay in between. Germline lookup yields CDR1 SGHRS and CDR2 YFSETQ. The CDR3: CASSRGTEYNSPLHF. For the CDR3, the DNA is TGCGCCAGCAGCCGCGGAACAGAATATAATTCACCCCTCCACTTT.